The 25 T cell receptor beta chains below come from one sample, sequenced in a study of cytomegalovirus exposure and HLA in healthy donors. Primers for the PCR totalled 60 Vbeta and 13 Jbeta. Using immunoSEQ multiplex PCR, the repertoire was profiled, and TCRdb retains in-frame clones only, with some absent. The data contain roughly 200,000 clones, about 86% of them singletons. Specimen: PBMCs. These receptors were collected from a woman aged 25-40 years in good health and CMV-seronegative.

J is TRBJ1-5 and V is TRBV6-5; the D gene is possibly TRBD1 (5 bases). The germline V gene has CDR1 MNHEY and CDR2 SVGAGI. Between the trimmed V and J ends, which lost 6 bases and 6 bases, there was a span of 15 bases. The CDR3 runs to 14 residues. Here the CDR3 reads CASSLNGGGQPQHF. For the CDR3, the DNA is TGTGCCAGCAGCCTTAACGGGGGAGGTCAGCCCCAGCATTTT.

This clone showed up just once. The J gene is TRBJ2-1, the V gene TRBV7-3, with 9 positions matching TRBD2. With 5 bases clipped from V and 8 bases from J, the junction kept 7 bases outside the gene matches. Germline CDR1 reads SGHTA; CDR2 reads FQGTGA. The CDR3 has 14 residues. CDR3 amino acids: CASSDSGSVDEQFF. For the CDR3, the DNA is TGTGCCAGCAGCGATAGCGGGAGTGTCGATGAGCAGTTCTTC.

The V gene is TRBV2, the J gene TRBJ2-7; tentative D call: TRBD2 (5 bases). Germline lookup yields CDR1 SNHLY and CDR2 FYNNEI. Trimming cost V 8 bases and J 1 base, with 15 bases left between them. CDR3 length: 14 residues. The CDR3 coding sequence is TGTGCCAGCGGGGAGACAATAAGTTCCTACGAGCAGTACTTC. This sequence encodes CASGETISSYEQYF. The complete variable domain, with remaining parts taken from reference TRBV2 and TRBJ2-7, reads EPEVTQTPSHQVTQMGQEVILRCVPISNHLYFYWYRQILGQKVEFLVSFYNNEISEKSEIFDDQFSVERPDGSNFTLKIRSTKLEDSAMYFCASGETISSYEQYFGPGTRLTVT.

On this clone itself: One end of the junction varies from germline; a read error may be responsible. The chain joins TRBV27 to TRBJ2-1, with TRBD2 matching over 8 bases. The germline gives CDR1 MNHEY, CDR2 SMNVEV (reference sequence). The CDR3 runs 19 residues. The CDR3 region is CASSSRGSFLVAGNNGQFF. The CDR3, as DNA: TGTGCCAGCAGTTCTCGGGGAAGCTTTCTAGTAGCGGGGAACAATGGGCAGTTCTTC.

The count of this clone is one. This chain connects TRBV28 to TRBJ2-3; D may be TRBD2 (6 bases). The CDR3 is 16 residues long. Trimming stripped 5 bases from V and 2 bases from J, with 17 bases between. In germline, CDR1 is MDHEN, CDR2 SYDVKM. CDR3 amino acids: CASSPLGAGHTDTQYF. In DNA, the CDR3 is TGTGCCAGCAGTCCCCTCGGAGCGGGCCACACAGATACGCAGTATTTT.

This clone was seen more than once but under ten times. This sequence joins TRBV2 and TRBJ2-5; D is perhaps TRBD1 (5 bases). Per the germline V gene, CDR1 is SNHLY and CDR2 is FYNNEI. V was clipped by 5 bases and J by 4 bases, with 14 bases between them. The CDR3 is 14 amino acids. The CDR3, as DNA: TGTGCCAGCAGTCCAAGGGGCGTTTCAGAGACCCAGTACTTC. Protein product: CASSPRGVSETQYF.

J is TRBJ2-7 and V is TRBV27, with a tentative D call TRBD2 (5 bases). Trimming took 6 bases from V and 4 from J, leaving 22 bases between them. The CDR3 spans 16 residues. Germline V gives CDR1 MNHEY, CDR2 SMNVEV (reference sequence). CDR3: CASRRTGADPFYEQYF. The CDR3 region has the DNA TGTGCCAGCAGACGAACCGGAGCGGACCCTTTTTACGAGCAGTACTTC.

The sample holds one count of this clone. The V gene is TRBV6-4, the J gene TRBJ2-1; 8 nucleotides line up with TRBD2. J gave up 9 bases and V 5 bases, and 6 bases lay outside the gene matches. This CDR3 has 13 residues. CDR1 and CDR2 (germline): MRHNA, SNTAGT. CDR3 nucleotides: TGTGCCAGCAGTAGGACTAGCATGAGTGAGCAGTTCTTC. It translates to CASSRTSMSEQFF.

The V gene is TRBV5-4, the J gene TRBJ1-3; 9 bases are a match to TRBD1. From germline, CDR1 is SGHNT and CDR2 YYREEE (reference sequence). The CDR3 is 15 amino acids. Trimming cost V 3 bases and J 7 bases; bases outside gene matches: 8. The CDR3 DNA reads TGTGCCAGCAGCTCCGCCGGGACAGGGTACAACACCATATATTTT. Translated: CASSSAGTGYNTIYF.

Points on this clone: Relative to the germline gene, one junction end is altered; a read error may explain this. The CDR3 is CASSFPLFQVTF. DNA of the CDR3: TGTGCCAGCAGTTTCCCCCTTTTCCAGGTGACATTT. J is TRBJ1-1 and V is TRBV28; D call uncertain. Germline CDR1 MDHEN, CDR2 SYDVKM. The CDR3 covers 12 residues.

DNA of the CDR3: TGCGCCAGCAGCTCGGCCCGGGGGGGCACAGATACGCAGTATTTT. Its translation: CASSSARGGTDTQYF. The chain uses TRBV5-1 and TRBJ2-3; 7 bases fit TRBD2. Germline loops: CDR1 SGHRS, CDR2 YFSETQ. The CDR3 is made up of 15 amino acids. The junction had 5 bases not matched to a gene; V was cut back by 3 bases and J by 1 base.

The rearrangement joins TRBV6-1 to TRBJ2-2, with 8 bases lining up with TRBD1. The length of the CDR3 is 14 residues. The germline CDR1 and CDR2 sequences are MNHNS and SASEGT. Trimming at V came to 7 bases and at J to 2 bases, leaving 3 bases not matched to a gene. CDR3 coding DNA: TGTGCCAGCAAAGGACAGGGAAACACCGGGGAGCTGTTTTTT. Translated, it gives CASKGQGNTGELFF.

V gene TRBV15 combines with J gene TRBJ2-3; 12 bases line up with TRBD2. Germline assignment: CDR1 LNHNV and CDR2 YYDKDF (reference sequence). V was clipped by 3 bases and J by 5 bases; unmatched bases: 6. The CDR3 consists of 16 residues. The DNA for the CDR3 is TGTGCCACCAGCAGCGGACTAGCGGGGTCAGTAGATACGCAGTATTTT. This translates into CATSSGLAGSVDTQYF.

The chain has TRBV5-6 and TRBJ1-6, with TRBD1 identical over 9 bases. The CDR3 runs to 14 residues. The germline gives CDR1 SGHDT, CDR2 YYEEEE. Losses at the gene ends were 4 bases for V and 8 bases for J; bases not matched to a gene: 4. The CDR3 sequence is CASSAGQGYSPLHF. The CDR3 DNA is TGTGCCAGCAGCGCTGGACAGGGGTATTCACCCCTCCACTTT.

This clone turned up a few times. In DNA form, the CDR3 reads TGTGCCAGCAGTTTATCCGTAGCTGGCAATCAGCCCCAGCATTTT. Amino acid sequence: CASSLSVAGNQPQHF. This sequence joins TRBV28 and TRBJ1-5; no reliable D call. The CDR3 totals 15 residues. Deletions cut 1 base from V and 2 bases from J, with 9 bases between. CDR1 is MDHEN and CDR2 is SYDVKM in the germline V gene. Together with reference TRBV28 and TRBJ1-5, the CDR3 gives the full variable domain: DVKVTQSSRYLVKRTGEKVFLECVQDMDHENMFWYRQDPGLGLRLIYFSYDVKMKEKGDIPEGYSVSREKKERFSLILESASTNQTSMYLCASSLSVAGNQPQHFGDGTRLSIL.

V usage is TRBV29-1 and J usage is TRBJ1-5; D uncertain. Germline V gene lookup returns CDR1 SQVTM and CDR2 ANQGSEA. Trimming stripped 4 bases from V and 3 bases from J, with 10 bases between. The CDR3 runs to 13 residues. CDR3 coding DNA: TGCAGCGTTGTTGTCTTCCCCAATCAGCCCCAGCATTTT. As protein: CSVVVFPNQPQHF. Combining the CDR3 with reference TRBV29-1 and TRBJ1-5 gives the whole variable domain SAVISQKPSRDICQRGTSLTIQCQVDSQVTMMFWYRQQPGQSLTLIATANQGSEATYESGFVIDKFPISRPNLTFSTLTVSNMSPEDSSIYLCSVVVFPNQPQHFGDGTRLSIL.

V usage is TRBV28 and J usage is TRBJ2-7, with 9 bases that match TRBD1. Germline V gives CDR1 MDHEN, CDR2 SYDVKM. The CDR3 extends over 13 amino acids. V gave up 6 bases and J gave up 3 bases; unmatched junction bases: 3. The CDR3, as DNA: TGTGCCAGCAGACAGGGGGCTTACTACGAGCAGTACTTC. Translating gives CASRQGAYYEQYF.

The chain links TRBV5-5 to TRBJ2-6; 9 nucleotides line up with TRBD1. Germline assignment: CDR1 SGHKS and CDR2 YYEKEE (reference sequence). Germline trimming cut 0 bases from V and 2 bases from J; bases unmatched to any gene: 0. This CDR3 has 16 amino acids. The CDR3 DNA reads TGTGCCAGCAGCTTGGGGACAGGGGCTGGGGCCAACGTCCTGACTTTC. It translates to CASSLGTGAGANVLTF. Combining the CDR3 with reference TRBV5-5 and TRBJ2-6 gives the whole variable domain DAGVTQSPTHLIKTRGQQVTLRCSPISGHKSVSWYQQVLGQGPQFIFQYYEKEERGRGNFPDRFSARQFPNYSSELNVNALLLGDSALYLCASSLGTGAGANVLTFGAGSRLTVL.

The sample holds one count of this clone. Here the CDR3 DNA reads TGTGCCAGCAGCTTGTCAGAATACGAGCAGTACTTC. Amino acid sequence: CASSLSEYEQYF. The rearrangement uses TRBV5-5 and TRBJ2-7, with D hard to call. The CDR3 has 12 residues. CDR1 and CDR2 (germline): SGHKS, YYEKEE (reference sequence). Trimming took 1 base from V and 4 from J, leaving 6 bases between them.

The chain recombines TRBV7-3 with TRBJ2-3; the match to TRBD2 covers 8 bases. From germline, CDR1 is SGHTA and CDR2 FQGTGA. With V trimmed by 5 bases and J by 2 bases, 3 bases remained unmatched. The CDR3 loop spans 14 amino acids. This CDR3 reads CASSPAGATDTQYF. As DNA, the CDR3 is TGTGCCAGCAGCCCAGCGGGGGCCACAGATACGCAGTATTTT.

This chain connects TRBV4-1 to TRBJ2-3, with 9 bases fitting TRBD1. In germline, CDR1 is MGHRA, CDR2 YSYEKL. The CDR3 sequence is 15 residues long. The ends lost 2 bases at V and 2 bases at J; junction bases unmatched: 2. Here the CDR3 reads CASSQRTGDTDTQYF. CDR3 DNA sequence: TGCGCCAGCAGCCAAAGGACAGGGGACACAGATACGCAGTATTTT.

V is TRBV28 and J is TRBJ1-2; the D gene is possibly TRBD1 (5 bases). Germline CDR1 and CDR2: MDHEN and SYDVKM. With 6 bases removed from V and 4 bases from J, the gap between germline ends came to 12 bases. The CDR3 is 13 amino acids. The CDR3 region has the DNA TGTGCCAGCAGACGGGGGACCATCTATGGCTACACCTTC. It encodes CASRRGTIYGYTF.

The gene calls are TRBV5-6 and TRBJ2-7; tentative D call: TRBD2 (6 bases). CDR3 size: 14 residues. V lost 8 bases and J 0 bases, leaving 15 bases between the germline ends. The germline CDR1 and CDR2 sequences are SGHDT and YYEEEE. The CDR3 region has the DNA TGTGCCAGTGAAGACTTGGGGGGCTCCTACGAGCAGTACTTC. Protein sequence: CASEDLGGSYEQYF.

The CDR3 nucleotides are TGTGCCAGCAGCTTTAGAACAGTTGTCACTGAAGCTTTCTTT. It is translated as CASSFRTVVTEAFF. The chain links TRBV7-2 to TRBJ1-1; D is unclear. This CDR3 has 14 residues. The germline V gene encodes CDR1 SGHTA and CDR2 FQGNSA. Trimming stripped 3 bases from V and 4 bases from J, with 12 bases between.

The CDR3 DNA is TGCAGCGCCCGGACTAGCGCGAACACCGGGGAGCTGTTTTTT. Residues: CSARTSANTGELFF. This chain joins TRBV29-1 and TRBJ2-2; 9 nucleotides align to TRBD2. With V trimmed by 7 bases and J by 0 bases, 3 bases remained unmatched. Germline V gives CDR1 SQVTM, CDR2 ANQGSEA. The CDR3 sequence is 14 residues long.